This TCR beta chain was obtained from a study of shared T cell receptors in the human thymus. The ends were cut back, 6 bases at V and 6 bases at J, with 15 bases in the middle. The CDR3 sequence is 13 residues long. Germline V CDR1 and CDR2: SQVTM, ANQGSEA. Profiled with immunoSEQ multiplex PCR; TCRdb holds only in-frame clones, not every one. Among about 660,000 clones listed, 88% were seen once. These data also formed part of another study, on human thymus T cells. That source reports: Resections from corrective heart surgery supplied the thymus tissue.

Sequencing was performed on thymocytes. The rearrangement uses TRBV29-1 and TRBJ2-1; possibly TRBD2 for D (6 bases). The clonotype originates from a boy younger than two with a congenital heart defect. The CDR3 protein is CSVPTGDINEQFF. DNA for the CDR3: TGCAGCGTCCCCACGGGAGATATCAATGAGCAGTTCTTC.